These 3 T cell receptor beta chains share one sample of origin, sequenced in a study of blood T cell repertoires in COVID-19. Sequencing was performed with immunoSEQ multiplex PCR; in TCRdb, only in-frame clones are kept and a portion is missing. This table has 200,000 to 250,000 clones, 70% to 85% appearing once. Sequencing was performed on peripheral blood. The receptor source for this set is a human donor in a cohort sampled during active COVID-19.

This rearrangement joins TRBV2 to TRBJ2-2; D not certain. In germline, CDR1 is SNHLY, CDR2 FYNNEI. Deletions cut 2 bases from V and 7 bases from J, with 14 bases between. CDR3 size: 15 residues. The CDR3 loop reads CASSEWAFRVGELFF. The CDR3 DNA is TGTGCCAGCAGTGAATGGGCCTTCCGAGTCGGGGAGCTGTTTTTT. Filled out from reference TRBV2 and TRBJ2-2, the complete variable domain reads EPEVTQTPSHQVTQMGQEVILRCVPISNHLYFYWYRQILGQKVEFLVSFYNNEISEKSEIFDDQFSVERPDGSNFTLKIRSTKLEDSAMYFCASSEWAFRVGELFFGEGSRLTVL.

This sequence joins TRBV28 and TRBJ1-2; maybe TRBD1 (6 bases). In germline, CDR1 is MDHEN, CDR2 SYDVKM. The V end was cut by 1 base, the J end by 4 bases, with 16 bases between. CDR3 size: 16 residues. The CDR3 spells CASSLFDHRVFYGYTF. For the CDR3, the DNA is TGTGCCAGCAGTTTATTCGATCACAGGGTTTTCTATGGCTACACCTTC.

The chain links TRBV15 to TRBJ2-3, with 8 nucleotides matching TRBD1. The CDR3 is 16 residues long. Trimming took 0 bases from V and 4 from J; bases not matched to a gene: 6. CDR1 is LNHNV and CDR2 is YYDKDF in the germline V gene (reference sequence). CDR3 nucleotide sequence: TGTGCCACCAGCAGAGATGTGGCAGGGGGCGCAGATACGCAGTATTTT. It codes for CATSRDVAGGADTQYF.